The 14 T cell receptor beta chains in this list originate from one sample, sequenced in a study of cytomegalovirus exposure and HLA in healthy donors. Libraries were prepared by immunoSEQ multiplex PCR; TCRdb keeps only in-frame clonotypes and omits some of them. The sample holds over 200,000 clones, about nine tenths seen once. Sequences were obtained from PBMCs. These receptors were collected from a young woman in good health and CMV-seronegative.

The chain has TRBV4-2 and TRBJ2-7, with 11 bases matching TRBD2. The ends lost 5 bases at V and 0 bases at J; junction bases unmatched: 9. CDR1 and CDR2 (germline): LGHNA, YNFKEQ. This CDR3 is 17 amino acids long. This chain's CDR3 is CASSTGTSGSSSYEQYF. The CDR3 DNA reads as TGTGCCAGCAGCACCGGGACTAGCGGATCAAGCTCCTACGAGCAGTACTTC.

The chain employs TRBV9 and TRBJ2-5; a possible D gene is TRBD1 (6 bases). This CDR3 is 18 amino acids long. Germline V gene lookup returns CDR1 SGDLS and CDR2 YYNGEE. V dropped 4 bases and J dropped 7 bases, with 29 bases sitting between them. The CDR3 DNA reads TGTGCCAGCAGCCCCAACCCTGGGGGACACCGGGGTTCGGGGACCCAGTACTTC. Amino acid sequence: CASSPNPGGHRGSGTQYF.

V gene TRBV4-3 combines with J gene TRBJ2-2; a weak D match, TRBD1 (6 bases). The V gene's germline CDR1 is LGHNA and CDR2 YSLEER. The CDR3 runs 17 residues. V lost 1 base and J 0 bases, leaving 12 bases between the germline ends. The CDR3 DNA sequence: TGCGCCAGCAGCCAAGGGTCGTCAGGGGCGAACACCGGGGAGCTGTTTTTT. Residues: CASSQGSSGANTGELFF.

V and J are TRBV7-9 and TRBJ2-3; D is unresolved. CDR3 length: 12 residues. Trimming shortened V by 8 bases and J by 6 bases, and 12 bases separated the two germline ends. Germline V CDR1 and CDR2: SEHNR, FQNEAQ (reference sequence). As DNA, the CDR3 is TGTGCCAGCTCCGTAATGTCGGATACGCAGTATTTT. Amino acid sequence: CASSVMSDTQYF. Variable domain in full (rest from reference TRBV7-9 and TRBJ2-3): DTGVSQNPRHKITKRGQNVTFRCDPISEHNRLYWYRQTLGQGPEFLTYFQNEAQLEKSRLLSDRFSAERPKGSFSTLEIQRTEQGDSAMYLCASSVMSDTQYFGPGTRLTVL.

The rearrangement uses TRBV7-3 and TRBJ2-7; 7 bases fit TRBD1. The germline V gene has CDR1 SGHTA and CDR2 FQGTGA. The length of the CDR3 is 13 residues. J was trimmed by 4 bases and V by 5 bases; bases with no gene match: 5. The CDR3, as DNA: TGTGCCAGCAGCCTCGACAGGGCTTACGAGCAGTACTTC. Translating gives CASSLDRAYEQYF.

The V call is TRBV5-1, the J call TRBJ2-3; a weak D match, TRBD2 (6 bases). The CDR3 is 16 residues long. Trimming pared 1 base from V and 1 base from J, leaving 13 bases between. Germline CDR1 reads SGHRS; CDR2 reads YFSETQ. The CDR3 region is CASSLPSAGGTDTQYF. The CDR3 bases are TGCGCCAGCAGCTTGCCTTCAGCGGGTGGCACAGATACGCAGTATTTT. Supplemented by reference TRBV5-1 and TRBJ2-3, the full variable domain reads KAGVTQTPRYLIKTRGQQVTLSCSPISGHRSVSWYQQTPGQGLQFLFEYFSETQRNKGNFPGRFSGRQFSNSRSEMNVSTLELGDSALYLCASSLPSAGGTDTQYFGPGTRLTVL.

The J gene is TRBJ2-7, the V gene TRBV28; possible D gene TRBD1, 6 bases. Germline V gene data show CDR1 as MDHEN and CDR2 as SYDVKM. This CDR3 spans 17 amino acids. V shed 4 bases and J shed 4 bases, with 23 bases lying between them. CDR3 protein: CASSSRAAGAKLYEQYF. CDR3 nucleotide sequence: TGTGCCAGCAGTTCCAGGGCTGCAGGGGCGAAATTATACGAGCAGTACTTC.

This chain uses TRBV11-2 with TRBJ2-7; 10 bases fit TRBD2. The CDR3 runs 16 residues. V was pared by 1 base and J by 2 bases, with 5 bases of the junction left unmatched. Germline V gene lookup returns CDR1 SGHAT and CDR2 FQNNGV. CDR3 sequence: CASSLVLAGAAYEQYF. The CDR3 DNA sequence: TGTGCCAGCAGCTTAGTCCTAGCGGGGGCAGCCTACGAGCAGTACTTC.

J is TRBJ2-2 and V is TRBV6-1; weak D call: TRBD1 (5 bases). Trimming stripped 2 bases from V and 5 bases from J, with 12 bases between. This CDR3 has 15 amino acids. The germline V gene has CDR1 MNHNS and CDR2 SASEGT. For the CDR3, the DNA is TGTGCCAGCAGTGAAATAACAGGATGGACCGGGGAGCTGTTTTTT. It encodes CASSEITGWTGELFF.

The V call is TRBV19, the J call TRBJ2-7; 7 bases fit TRBD2. Germline CDR1 and CDR2: LNHDA and SQIVND (reference sequence). This CDR3 spans 15 amino acids. The junction had 10 bases not matched to a gene; V was cut back by 6 bases and J by 2 bases. Here the CDR3 reads CASSPPRLAAYEQYF. The CDR3 DNA reads as TGTGCCAGTAGCCCTCCCCGACTAGCAGCCTACGAGCAGTACTTC.

This sequence joins TRBV5-1 and TRBJ1-5, with D hard to call. With 5 bases removed from V and 4 bases from J, the gap between germline ends came to 10 bases. Germline CDR1 SGHRS, CDR2 YFSETQ. This CDR3 is 13 amino acids long. The CDR3 sequence is CASRYGKNQPQHF. DNA of the CDR3: TGCGCCAGCAGGTACGGGAAGAATCAGCCCCAGCATTTT.

This chain links TRBV6-5 with TRBJ2-3; no definite D call. Trimming cost V 2 bases and J 6 bases, with 15 bases left between them. Germline CDR1 reads MNHEY; CDR2 reads SVGAGI. CDR3 length: 15 residues. DNA of the CDR3: TGTGCCAGCAGTTACACGGACGGATTAAGGGATACGCAGTATTTT. It specifies CASSYTDGLRDTQYF.

This chain connects TRBV27 to TRBJ2-1; the match to TRBD2 covers 11 bases. J lost 9 bases, V lost 4 bases, and 11 bases had no gene match. The germline CDR1 and CDR2 sequences are MNHEY and SMNVEV (reference sequence). The CDR3 runs 16 residues. CDR3 coding DNA: TGTGCCAGCAGTTCCCCAGGGGTAGCGGGAGGGCCTGAGCAGTTCTTC. Translated: CASSSPGVAGGPEQFF.

This chain joins TRBV27 and TRBJ2-2; 13 bases agree with TRBD2. Trimming cost V 5 bases and J 7 bases; bases outside gene matches: 4. In germline, CDR1 is MNHEY, CDR2 SMNVEV (reference sequence). There are 15 residues in the CDR3. CDR3 amino acids: CASSPGLAGDGELFF. The CDR3 nucleotides read TGTGCCAGCAGTCCCGGACTAGCGGGAGACGGGGAGCTGTTTTTT.